The 6 T cell receptor beta chains listed next were all sequenced from one sample in a study of blood T cell repertoires in COVID-19. Some clones are missing from TCRdb's copy, which holds only in-frame ones; the method was immunoSEQ multiplex PCR. This sample yields some 400,000 clones, of which about four fifths are seen a single time; 0.85% to 1.3% belongs to the top ten. Sequenced input: peripheral blood. The receptor source for this set is a human donor with acute or convalescent COVID-19. The donor label of this sample is uncertain.

This clone was seen a few times. The gene calls are TRBV5-1 and TRBJ1-1; possible D gene TRBD1, 5 bases. This CDR3 contains 15 residues. Germline values: CDR1 SGHRS, CDR2 YFSETQ. V gave up 0 bases and J gave up 11 bases, with 20 bases separating them. CDR3 in DNA: TGCGCCAGCAGCTTGGGTTCAGGGTCCCTTTTGATGGCTTTCTTT. This encodes CASSLGSGSLLMAFF. The complete variable domain, with remaining parts taken from reference TRBV5-1 and TRBJ1-1, reads KAGVTQTPRYLIKTRGQQVTLSCSPISGHRSVSWYQQTPGQGLQFLFEYFSETQRNKGNFPGRFSGRQFSNSRSEMNVSTLELGDSALYLCASSLGSGSLLMAFFGQGTRLTVV.

This clone has more than one count but fewer than ten. This chain joins TRBV5-6 and TRBJ1-1, with 7 nucleotides matching TRBD1. J was trimmed by 1 base and V by 0 bases; bases with no gene match: 12. This CDR3 has 18 amino acids. The V gene's germline CDR1 is SGHDT and CDR2 YYEEEE. CDR3 amino acids: CASSLGNLTGAENTEAFF. For the CDR3, the DNA is TGTGCCAGCAGCTTGGGCAACCTTACAGGGGCGGAGAACACTGAAGCTTTCTTT.

This chain links TRBV29-1 with TRBJ2-3, with 7 bases fitting TRBD2. This CDR3 is built from 14 residues. V lost 7 bases, J lost 1 base, and 8 bases stayed unmatched. Germline V gene sequence: CDR1 SQVTM, CDR2 ANQGSEA. The DNA for the CDR3 is TGCAGCGCGTGGGAGGGACTCCGCACAGATACGCAGTATTTT. Translating gives CSAWEGLRTDTQYF.

The genes are TRBV7-8 and TRBJ2-2; tentatively, D is TRBD1 (7 bases). Germline-derived CDR1 and CDR2 are SGHVS and FQNEAQ. The ends were cut back, 2 bases at V and 7 bases at J, with 14 bases in the middle. CDR3 length equals 15 residues. The CDR3 region has the DNA TGTGCCAGCAGCTTACGTGGGACAGCGGGCGGGGAGCTGTTTTTT. This sequence encodes CASSLRGTAGGELFF.

This clone was picked up a small number of times. This chain uses TRBV18 with TRBJ2-2; D may be TRBD1 (7 bases). The CDR3 runs to 16 residues. From germline, CDR1 is KGHSH and CDR2 LQKENI. V shed 3 bases and J shed 5 bases, with 16 bases lying between them. In DNA form, the CDR3 reads TGTGCCAGCTCACCTAATCCACAGGGGAGGACCGGGGAGCTGTTTTTT. It specifies CASSPNPQGRTGELFF.

The gene calls are TRBV18 and TRBJ2-7, with 7 bases matching TRBD1. With V trimmed by 3 bases and J by 0 bases, 8 bases remained unmatched. The CDR3 spans 16 residues. Germline values: CDR1 KGHSH, CDR2 LQKENI. The CDR3 here is CASSPLGQASSYEQYF. CDR3 nucleotide sequence: TGTGCCAGCTCACCTCTAGGACAGGCGAGCTCCTACGAGCAGTACTTC.